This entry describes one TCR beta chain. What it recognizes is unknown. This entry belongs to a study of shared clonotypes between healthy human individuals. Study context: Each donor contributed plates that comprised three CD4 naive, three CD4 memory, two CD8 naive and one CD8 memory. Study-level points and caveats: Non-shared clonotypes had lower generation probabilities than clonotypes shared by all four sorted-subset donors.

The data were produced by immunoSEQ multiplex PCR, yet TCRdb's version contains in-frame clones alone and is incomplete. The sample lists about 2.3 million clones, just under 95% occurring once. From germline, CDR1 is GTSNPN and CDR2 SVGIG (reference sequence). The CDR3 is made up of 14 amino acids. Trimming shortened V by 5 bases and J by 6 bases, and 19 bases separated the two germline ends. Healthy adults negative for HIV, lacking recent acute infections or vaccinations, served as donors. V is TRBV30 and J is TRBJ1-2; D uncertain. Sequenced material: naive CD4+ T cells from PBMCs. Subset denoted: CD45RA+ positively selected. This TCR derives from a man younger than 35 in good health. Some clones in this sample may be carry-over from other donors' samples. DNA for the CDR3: TGTGCCTGGGGACCCCTCCTCGGCGGCGATGGCTACACCTTC. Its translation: CAWGPLLGGDGYTF.